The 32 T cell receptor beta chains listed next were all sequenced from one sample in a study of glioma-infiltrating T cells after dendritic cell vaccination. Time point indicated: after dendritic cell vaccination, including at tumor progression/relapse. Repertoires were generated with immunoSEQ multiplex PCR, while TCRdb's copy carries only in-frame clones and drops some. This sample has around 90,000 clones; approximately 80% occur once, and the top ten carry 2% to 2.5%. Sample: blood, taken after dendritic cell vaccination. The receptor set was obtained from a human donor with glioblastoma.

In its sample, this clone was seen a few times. Here the CDR3 DNA reads TGTGCCAGCAGCTTAGTCCCGGGGTTCACTGAAGCTTTCTTT. Encoded protein: CASSLVPGFTEAFF. J is TRBJ1-1 and V is TRBV7-8; no firm D call. Trimming stripped 1 base from V and 4 bases from J, with 10 bases between. The length of the CDR3 is 14 residues. Per the germline V gene, CDR1 is SGHVS and CDR2 is FQNEAQ.

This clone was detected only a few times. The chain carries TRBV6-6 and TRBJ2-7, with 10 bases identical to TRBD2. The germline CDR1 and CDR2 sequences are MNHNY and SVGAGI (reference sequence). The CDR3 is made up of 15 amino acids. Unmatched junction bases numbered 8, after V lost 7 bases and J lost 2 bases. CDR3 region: CASTTSGGGTYEQYV. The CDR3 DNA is TGTGCCAGCACTACGAGCGGGGGGGGAACCTACGAGCAGTACGTC.

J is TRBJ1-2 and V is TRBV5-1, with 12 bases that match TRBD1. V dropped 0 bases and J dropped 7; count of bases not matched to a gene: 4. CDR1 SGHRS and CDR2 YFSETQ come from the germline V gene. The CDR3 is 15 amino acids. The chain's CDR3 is CASSLEGQGAGGYTF. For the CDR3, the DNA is TGCGCCAGCAGCTTGGAGGGACAGGGGGCCGGTGGCTACACCTTC.

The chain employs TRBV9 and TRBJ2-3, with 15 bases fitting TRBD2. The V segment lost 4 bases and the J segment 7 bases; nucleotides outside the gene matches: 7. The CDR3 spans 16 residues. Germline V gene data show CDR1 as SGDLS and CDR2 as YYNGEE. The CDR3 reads CASSPRTSGGVNTQYF. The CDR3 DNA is TGTGCCAGCAGCCCCCGGACTAGCGGGGGGGTAAATACGCAGTATTTT. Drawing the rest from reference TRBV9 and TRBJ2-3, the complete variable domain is DSGVTQTPKHLITATGQRVTLRCSPRSGDLSVYWYQQSLDQGLQFLIQYYNGEERAKGNILERFSAQQFPDLHSELNLSSLELGDSALYFCASSPRTSGGVNTQYFGPGTRLTVL.

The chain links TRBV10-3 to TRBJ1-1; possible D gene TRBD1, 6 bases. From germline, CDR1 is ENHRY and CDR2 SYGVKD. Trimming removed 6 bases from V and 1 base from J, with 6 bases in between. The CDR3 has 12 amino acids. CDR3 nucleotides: TGTGCCATCAGGACAGGGAACACTGAAGCTTTCTTT. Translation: CAIRTGNTEAFF.

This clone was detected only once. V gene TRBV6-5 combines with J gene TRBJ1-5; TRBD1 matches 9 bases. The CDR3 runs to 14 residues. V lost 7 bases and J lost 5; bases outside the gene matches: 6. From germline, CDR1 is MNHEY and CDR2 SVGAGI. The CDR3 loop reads CASTITGGYQPQHF. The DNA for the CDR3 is TGTGCCAGCACTATAACAGGGGGCTATCAGCCCCAGCATTTT.

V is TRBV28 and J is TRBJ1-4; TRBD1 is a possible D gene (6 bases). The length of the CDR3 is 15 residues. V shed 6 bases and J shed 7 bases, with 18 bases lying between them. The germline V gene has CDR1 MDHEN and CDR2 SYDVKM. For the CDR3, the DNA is TGTGCCAGCAGGTCTGGACAGTGGGTTATTGAAAAACTGTTTTTT. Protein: CASRSGQWVIEKLFF.

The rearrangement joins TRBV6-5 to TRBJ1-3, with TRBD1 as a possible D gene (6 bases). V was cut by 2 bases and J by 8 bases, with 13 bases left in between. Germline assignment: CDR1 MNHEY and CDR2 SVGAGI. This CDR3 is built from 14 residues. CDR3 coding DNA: TGTGCCAGCAGTTACGCTCGGGGGGCAGACACCATATATTTT. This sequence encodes CASSYARGADTIYF.

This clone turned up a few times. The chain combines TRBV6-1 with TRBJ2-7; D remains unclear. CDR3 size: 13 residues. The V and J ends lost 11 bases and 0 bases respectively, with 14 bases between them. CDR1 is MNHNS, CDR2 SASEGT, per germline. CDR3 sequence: CAAVSENSYEQYV. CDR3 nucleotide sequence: TGTGCCGCTGTCAGCGAAAACTCCTACGAGCAGTACGTC.

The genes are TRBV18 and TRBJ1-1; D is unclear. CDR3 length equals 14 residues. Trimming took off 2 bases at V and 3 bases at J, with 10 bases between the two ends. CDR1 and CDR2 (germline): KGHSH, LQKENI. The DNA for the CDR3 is TGTGCCAGCTCACCATTGTCCCTTTACACTGAAGCTTTCTTT. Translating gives CASSPLSLYTEAFF. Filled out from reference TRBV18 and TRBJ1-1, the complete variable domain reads NAGVMQNPRHLVRRRGQEARLRCSPMKGHSHVYWYRQLPEEGLKFMVYLQKENIIDESGMPKERFSAEFPKEGPSILRIQQVVRGDSAAYFCASSPLSLYTEAFFGQGTRLTVV.

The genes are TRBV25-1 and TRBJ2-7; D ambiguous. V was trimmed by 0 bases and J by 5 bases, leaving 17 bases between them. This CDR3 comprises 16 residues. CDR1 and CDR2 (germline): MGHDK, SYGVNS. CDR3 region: CASSEYFSIEPHEQYF. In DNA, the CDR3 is TGTGCCAGCAGTGAATATTTTTCTATCGAGCCCCACGAGCAGTACTTC.

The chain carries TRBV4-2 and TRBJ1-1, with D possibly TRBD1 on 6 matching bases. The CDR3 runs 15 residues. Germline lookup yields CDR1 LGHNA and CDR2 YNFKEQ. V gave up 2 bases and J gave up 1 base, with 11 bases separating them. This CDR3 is CASSQMAGENTEAFF. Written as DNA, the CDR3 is TGTGCCAGCAGCCAAATGGCAGGGGAGAACACTGAAGCTTTCTTT.

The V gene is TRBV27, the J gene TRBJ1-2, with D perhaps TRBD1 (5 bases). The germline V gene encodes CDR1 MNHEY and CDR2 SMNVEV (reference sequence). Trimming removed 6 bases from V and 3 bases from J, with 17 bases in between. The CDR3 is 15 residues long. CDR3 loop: CASRINRSGYYGYTF. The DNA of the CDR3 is TGTGCCAGCAGAATAAACAGGTCAGGGTACTATGGCTACACCTTC.

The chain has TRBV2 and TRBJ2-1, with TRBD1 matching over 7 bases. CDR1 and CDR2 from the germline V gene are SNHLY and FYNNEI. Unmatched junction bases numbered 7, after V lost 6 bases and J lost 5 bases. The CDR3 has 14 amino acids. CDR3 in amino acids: CASRLGQLNNEQFF. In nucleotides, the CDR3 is TGTGCCAGCAGATTGGGACAGCTAAACAATGAGCAGTTCTTC.

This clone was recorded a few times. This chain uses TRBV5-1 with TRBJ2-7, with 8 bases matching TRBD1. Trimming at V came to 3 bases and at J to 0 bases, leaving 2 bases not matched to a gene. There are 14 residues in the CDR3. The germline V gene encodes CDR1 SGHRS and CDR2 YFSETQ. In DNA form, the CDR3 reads TGCGCCAGCAGCTGGACAGGGCACTCCTACGAGCAGTACTTC. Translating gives CASSWTGHSYEQYF.

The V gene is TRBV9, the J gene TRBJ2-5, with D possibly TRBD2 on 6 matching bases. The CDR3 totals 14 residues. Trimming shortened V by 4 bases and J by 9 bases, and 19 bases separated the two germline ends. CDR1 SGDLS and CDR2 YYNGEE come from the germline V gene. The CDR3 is CASSPRLVRDAQYF. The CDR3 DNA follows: TGTGCCAGCAGCCCAAGACTAGTAAGGGACGCCCAGTACTTC.

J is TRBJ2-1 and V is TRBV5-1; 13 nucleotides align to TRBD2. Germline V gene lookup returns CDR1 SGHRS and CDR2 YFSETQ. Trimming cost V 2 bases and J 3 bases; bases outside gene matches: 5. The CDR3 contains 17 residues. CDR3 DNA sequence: TGCGCCAGCAGCTTTACCGGGACTAGCGGGGTCTACAATGAGCAGTTCTTC. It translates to CASSFTGTSGVYNEQFF.

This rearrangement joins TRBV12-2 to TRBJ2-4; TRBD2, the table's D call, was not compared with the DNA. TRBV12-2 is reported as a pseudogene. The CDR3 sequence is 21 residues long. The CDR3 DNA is TGTGCAAGTCGCTCCTTTCGCCCGGGACTGATAGGTTTGGAAGCCAAAAACATTCAGTACTTC. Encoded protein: CASRSFRPGLIGLEAKNIQYF.

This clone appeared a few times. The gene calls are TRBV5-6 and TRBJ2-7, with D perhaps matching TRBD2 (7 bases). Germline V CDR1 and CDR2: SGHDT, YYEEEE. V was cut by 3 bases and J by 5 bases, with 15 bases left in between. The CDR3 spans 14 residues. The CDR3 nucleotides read TGTGCCAGCAGCTACAAGGGGGGGGGTAACGAGCAGTACTTC. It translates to CASSYKGGGNEQYF.

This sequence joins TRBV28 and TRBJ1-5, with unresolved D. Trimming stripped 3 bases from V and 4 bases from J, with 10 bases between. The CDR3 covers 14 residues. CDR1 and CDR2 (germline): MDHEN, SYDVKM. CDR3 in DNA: TGTGCCAGCAGTTTGAGCAGGAGGAATCAGCCCCAGCATTTT. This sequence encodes CASSLSRRNQPQHF.

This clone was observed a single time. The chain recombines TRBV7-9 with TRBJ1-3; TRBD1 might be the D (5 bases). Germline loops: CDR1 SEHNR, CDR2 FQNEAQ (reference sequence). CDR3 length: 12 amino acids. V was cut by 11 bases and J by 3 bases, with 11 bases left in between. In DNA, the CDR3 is TGTGCCGGGGACGGGGGTGGAAACACCATATATTTT. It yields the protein CAGDGGGNTIYF. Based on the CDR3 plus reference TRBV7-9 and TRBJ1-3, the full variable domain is DTGVSQNPRHKITKRGQNVTFRCDPISEHNRLYWYRQTLGQGPEFLTYFQNEAQLEKSRLLSDRFSAERPKGSFSTLEIQRTEQGDSAMYLCAGDGGGNTIYFGEGSWLTVV.

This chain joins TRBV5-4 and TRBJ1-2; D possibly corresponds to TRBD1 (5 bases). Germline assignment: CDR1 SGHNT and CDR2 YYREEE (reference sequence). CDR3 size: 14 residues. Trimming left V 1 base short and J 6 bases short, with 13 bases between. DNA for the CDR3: TGTGCCAGCAGCTTGAGGGGAGGCAGGGATGGCTACACCTTC. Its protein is CASSLRGGRDGYTF.

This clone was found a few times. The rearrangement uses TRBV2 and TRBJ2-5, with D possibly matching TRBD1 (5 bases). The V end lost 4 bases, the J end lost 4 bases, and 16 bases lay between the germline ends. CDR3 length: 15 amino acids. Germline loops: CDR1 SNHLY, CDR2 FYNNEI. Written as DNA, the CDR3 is TGTGCCAGCAGTGTTCACAGGCTCTCGGGAGAGACCCAGTACTTC. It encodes CASSVHRLSGETQYF.

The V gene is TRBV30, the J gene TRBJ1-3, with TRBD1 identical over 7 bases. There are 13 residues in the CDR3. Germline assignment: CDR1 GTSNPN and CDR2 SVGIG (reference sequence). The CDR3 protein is CARQGESGNTIYF. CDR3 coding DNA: TGTGCACGACAGGGAGAATCTGGAAACACCATATATTTT.

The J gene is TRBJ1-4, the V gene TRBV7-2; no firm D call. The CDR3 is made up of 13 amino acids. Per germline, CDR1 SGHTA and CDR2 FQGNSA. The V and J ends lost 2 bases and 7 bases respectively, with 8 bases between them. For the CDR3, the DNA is TGTGCCAGCAGCTTACCAGGAACTGAAAAACTGTTTTTT. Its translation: CASSLPGTEKLFF. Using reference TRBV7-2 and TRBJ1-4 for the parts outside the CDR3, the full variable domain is GAGVSQSPSNKVTEKGKDVELRCDPISGHTALYWYRQSLGQGLEFLIYFQGNSAPDKSGLPSDRFSAERTGGSVSTLTIQRTQQEDSAVYLCASSLPGTEKLFFGSGTQLSVL.

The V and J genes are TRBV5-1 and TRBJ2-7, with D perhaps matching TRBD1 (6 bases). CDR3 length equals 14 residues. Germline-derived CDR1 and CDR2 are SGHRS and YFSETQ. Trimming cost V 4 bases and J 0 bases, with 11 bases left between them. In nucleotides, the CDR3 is TGCGCCAGCAGCAAAACAGGGAGCTCCTACGAGCAGTACTTC. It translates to CASSKTGSSYEQYF.

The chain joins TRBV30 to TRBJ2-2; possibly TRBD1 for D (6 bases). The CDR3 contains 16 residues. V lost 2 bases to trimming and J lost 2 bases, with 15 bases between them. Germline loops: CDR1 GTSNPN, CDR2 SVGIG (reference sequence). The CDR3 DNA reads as TGTGCCTGGAGTCATACAGGGTTTCAAAACACCGGGGAGCTGTTTTTT. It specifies CAWSHTGFQNTGELFF.

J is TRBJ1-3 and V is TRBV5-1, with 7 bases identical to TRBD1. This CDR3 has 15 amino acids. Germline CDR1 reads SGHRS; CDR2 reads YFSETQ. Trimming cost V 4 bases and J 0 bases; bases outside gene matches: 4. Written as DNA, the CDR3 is TGCGCCAGCAGCCTGGACAGGAGCTCTGGAAACACCATATATTTT. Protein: CASSLDRSSGNTIYF.

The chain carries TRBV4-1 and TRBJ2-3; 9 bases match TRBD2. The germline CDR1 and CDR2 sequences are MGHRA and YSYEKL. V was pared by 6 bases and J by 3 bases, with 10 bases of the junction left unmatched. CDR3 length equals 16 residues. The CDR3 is CASRLIPGLATDTQYF. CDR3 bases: TGCGCCAGCAGACTAATCCCGGGACTAGCAACAGATACGCAGTATTTT.

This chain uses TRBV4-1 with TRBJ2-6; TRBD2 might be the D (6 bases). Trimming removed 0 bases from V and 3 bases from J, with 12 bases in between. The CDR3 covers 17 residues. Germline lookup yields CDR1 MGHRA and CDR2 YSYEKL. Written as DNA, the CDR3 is TGCGCCAGCAGCCAAGATGATGGAGGGGATGGGGCCAACGTCCTGACTTTC. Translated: CASSQDDGGDGANVLTF.

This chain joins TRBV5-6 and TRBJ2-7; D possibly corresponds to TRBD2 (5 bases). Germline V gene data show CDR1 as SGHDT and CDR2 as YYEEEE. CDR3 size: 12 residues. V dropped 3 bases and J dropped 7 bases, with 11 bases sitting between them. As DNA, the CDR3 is TGTGCCAGCAGCTCCGACTGGACTGAGCAGTACTTC. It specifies CASSSDWTEQYF.

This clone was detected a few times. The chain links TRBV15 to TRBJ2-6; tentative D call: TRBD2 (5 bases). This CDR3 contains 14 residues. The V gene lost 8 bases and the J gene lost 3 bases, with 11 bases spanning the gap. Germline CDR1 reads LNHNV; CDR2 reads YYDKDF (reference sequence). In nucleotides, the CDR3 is TGTGCCACCGGGAGACAAAATGGGGCCAACGTCCTGACTTTC. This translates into CATGRQNGANVLTF.